This section outlines one T cell receptor beta chain sequence together with its context. Clinical histories supplied by participants themselves formed the basis of cohort assignment. V was pared by 2 bases and J by 1 base, with 2 bases of the junction left unmatched. Germline CDR1 is MNHEY and CDR2 is SVGAGI. The CDR3 covers 15 residues. The data stem from a study of blood T cell repertoires in COVID-19. Study in general: Acute and convalescent COVID-19 specimens originated in the United States, Italy and Spain. PBMCs, B-cell-depleted T cells, or T cells provided the cDNA or gDNA that made up the material.

Some clones are missing from TCRdb's copy, which holds only in-frame ones; the method was immunoSEQ multiplex PCR. The sample comprises about 350,000 clones, roughly 87% of which are singletons, and approximately 3% rests with the top ten. The chain uses TRBV6-5 and TRBJ2-3; the match to TRBD1 covers 8 bases. Sequencing was performed on PBMCs or T cells enriched from blood (not recorded which). The sequence was collected from a woman in her 30s who had recovered from COVID-19. CDR3 bases: TGTGCCAGCAGTTACCAGGGACAGGGCACAGATACGCAGTATTTT. It yields the protein CASSYQGQGTDTQYF.